This T cell receptor beta chain was recovered during a study of identical twins. Whole-study results and caveats: Conclusions leaned on cross-sectional statistical analysis and did not track the same donors over time. Insertions ran lower in abundant cord blood beta clonotypes, though not in memory repertoires. There was an excess of low generation probability in the out-of-frame alpha sequences that twins shared.

Germline CDR1 reads LNHNV; CDR2 reads YYDKDF (reference sequence). The CDR3 sequence is 13 residues long. V was trimmed by 3 bases and J by 3 bases, leaving 8 bases between them. This clonotype was counted between two and nine times. Its cognate antigen is unknown. TCRdb itself ran the 5' RACE reads through MiXCR, one entry per CDR3 protein. The sample lists about 890,000 distinct CDR3 sequences, about 12% occurring once. The data also belong to a second study, concerning yellow fever vaccine responses in identical twins.

The source material was PBMCs. This chain connects TRBV15 to TRBJ1-1; D gene uncertain. The sequence was collected from a woman under 30 in good health. The CDR3 region has the DNA TGTGCCACCAGCAGTTTGGGTGACACTGAAGCTTTCTTT. Protein: CATSSLGDTEAFF. The variable domain in full, completed from reference TRBV15 and TRBJ1-1, reads DAMVIQNPRYQVTQFGKPVTLSCSQTLNHNVMYWYQQKSSQAPKLLFHYYDKDFNNEADTPDNFQSRRPNTSFCFLDIRSPGLGDTAMYLCATSSLGDTEAFFGQGTRLTVV.